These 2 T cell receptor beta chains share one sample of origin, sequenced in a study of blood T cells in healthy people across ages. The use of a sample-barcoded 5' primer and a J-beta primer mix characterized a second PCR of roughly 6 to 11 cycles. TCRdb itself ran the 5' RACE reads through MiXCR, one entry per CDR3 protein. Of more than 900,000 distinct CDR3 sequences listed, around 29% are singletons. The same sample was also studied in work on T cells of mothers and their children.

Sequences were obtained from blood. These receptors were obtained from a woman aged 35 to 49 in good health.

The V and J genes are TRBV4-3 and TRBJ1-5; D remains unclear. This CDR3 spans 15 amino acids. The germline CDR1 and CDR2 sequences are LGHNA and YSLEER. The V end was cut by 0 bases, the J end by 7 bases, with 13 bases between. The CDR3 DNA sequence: TGCGCCAGCAGCCAAGATCCATCGGGAGCCCAGCCCCAGCATTTT. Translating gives CASSQDPSGAQPQHF.

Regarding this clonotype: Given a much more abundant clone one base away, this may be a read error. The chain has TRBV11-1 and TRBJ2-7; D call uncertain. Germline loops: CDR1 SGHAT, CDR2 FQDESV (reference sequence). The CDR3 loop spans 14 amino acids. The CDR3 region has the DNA TGTGCCTGCAGCCCGGAGCTGACGTTCTACGAGCAGTACTTC. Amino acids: CACSPELTFYEQYF. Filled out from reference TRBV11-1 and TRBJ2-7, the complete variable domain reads EAEVAQSPRYKITEKSQAVAFWCDPISGHATLYWYRQILGQGPELLVQFQDESVVDDSQLPKDRFSAERLKGVDSTLKIQPAELGDSAMYLCACSPELTFYEQYFGPGTRLTVT.